This paragraph reports one TCR beta chain. Its antigen is unknown. Healthy donors had no documented immune events, such as infections, while sampled. Clones were sequenced by immunoSEQ multiplex PCR, and TCRdb holds only the in-frame ones, with some missing. The table lists around 85,000 clones, around 90% of them singletons. This record comes from a study of identifying expanded T cells in peripheral blood. The study, taken as a whole, reports: Variance in clone template counts between roughly two-week samples significantly increased with total template count across all healthy donors. About 1.2 clones differed between technical replicates, versus roughly 17 and 20 over time.

The CDR3 extends over 14 amino acids. V was clipped by 8 bases and J by 0 bases, with 11 bases between them. Germline loops: CDR1 MDHEN, CDR2 SYDVKM. The sequence was obtained from a person aged 18-70 years in good health. The sample comprised blood. V usage is TRBV28 and J usage is TRBJ1-5; the D gene is possibly TRBD1 (6 bases). CDR3 nucleotide sequence: TGTGCCAGCCGGGACACCTATAGCAATCAGCCCCAGCATTTT. Amino acids: CASRDTYSNQPQHF.